Shown below are 15 T cell receptor beta chains from a single sample sequenced in a study of tumor-infiltrating lymphocytes in localized non-small cell lung cancer. The protocol was immunoSEQ multiplex PCR, while the TCRdb copy is restricted to in-frame clones and leaves out a portion. Of 5,500 to 6,500 clones in the sample, around 76% were seen once. Sequencing was done on a sample of lung tumor tissue. The receptors here all came from a human donor with non-small cell lung cancer.

This chain joins TRBV5-1 and TRBJ2-2; D gene ambiguous. Germline loops: CDR1 SGHRS, CDR2 YFSETQ. V gave up 0 bases and J gave up 0 bases, with 3 bases separating them. The CDR3 is 14 amino acids. This CDR3 reads CASSLEANTGELFF. DNA for the CDR3: TGCGCCAGCAGCTTGGAAGCGAACACCGGGGAGCTGTTTTTT.

This chain uses TRBV5-6 with TRBJ2-7, with TRBD1 identical over 8 bases. The length of the CDR3 is 16 residues. V shed 2 bases, J shed 3 bases, and the junction held 10 bases outside the gene matches. From germline, CDR1 is SGHDT and CDR2 YYEEEE. The CDR3 protein is CASSFAPGTGYYEQYF. CDR3 bases: TGTGCCAGCAGCTTTGCTCCCGGGACAGGATACTACGAGCAGTACTTC. Complete variable domain (other parts from reference TRBV5-6 and TRBJ2-7): DAGVTQSPTHLIKTRGQQVTLRCSPKSGHDTVSWYQQALGQGPQFIFQYYEEEERQRGNFPDRFSGHQFPNYSSELNVNALLLGDSALYLCASSFAPGTGYYEQYFGPGTRLTVT.

The V call is TRBV12-1, the J call TRBJ2-3; TRBD1 reflects the table's D call only, with no check against the DNA. TRBV12-1 is given as a pseudogene. The CDR3 length is 19 residues. The DNA for the CDR3 is TGTGCCAGCAGCCAGGAAAAACTAAAACAGGAAACTAGCACAGATACGCAGTATTTT. Translated: CASSQEKLKQETSTDTQYF.

The V call is TRBV10-1, the J call TRBJ2-6; D is tentatively TRBD1 or TRBD2 (5 bases each). Between the trimmed V and J ends, which lost 8 bases and 0 bases, there was a span of 14 bases. Germline lookup yields CDR1 WNHNN and CDR2 SYGVQD (reference sequence). The CDR3 covers 16 residues. CDR3 coding DNA: TGCGCCAGCCCCATGGGGGATTTCTCTGGGGCCAACGTCCTGACTTTC. Its translation is CASPMGDFSGANVLTF.

This sequence joins TRBV11-3 and TRBJ2-3; D is undetermined. The CDR3 runs 14 residues. V was trimmed by 5 bases and J by 2 bases, leaving 11 bases between them. Germline-derived CDR1 and CDR2 are SGHNT and YENEEA. CDR3 amino acids: CASSPGQSTDTQYF. The CDR3 DNA sequence: TGTGCCAGCAGCCCCGGGCAGTCCACAGATACGCAGTATTTT.

The chain employs TRBV19 and TRBJ1-1; TRBD1 is a possible D gene (6 bases). The CDR3 totals 13 residues. V gave up 8 bases and J gave up 1 base, with 11 bases separating them. Germline V gene sequence: CDR1 LNHDA, CDR2 SQIVND (reference sequence). The CDR3 reads CASDGTPNTEAFF. In DNA, the CDR3 is TGTGCCAGTGACGGGACACCGAACACTGAAGCTTTCTTT.

The V gene is TRBV5-4, the J gene TRBJ1-6; D is ambiguous. CDR1 SGHNT and CDR2 YYREEE come from the germline V gene (reference sequence). V was cut by 0 bases and J by 4 bases, with 5 bases left in between. CDR3 length: 14 residues. CDR3 protein: CASSLAEYNSPLHF. In nucleotides, the CDR3 is TGTGCCAGCAGCTTGGCAGAGTATAATTCACCCCTCCACTTT. The full variable domain, rest sourced from reference TRBV5-4 and TRBJ1-6, is ETGVTQSPTHLIKTRGQQVTLRCSSQSGHNTVSWYQQALGQGPQFIFQYYREEENGRGNFPPRFSGLQFPNYSSELNVNALELDDSALYLCASSLAEYNSPLHFGNGTRLTVT.

For the CDR3, the DNA is TGTGCCAGCAGCTTGGGGGGCAACTCCTACGAGCAGTACTTC. It specifies CASSLGGNSYEQYF. This chain links TRBV5-4 with TRBJ2-7; D perhaps matches TRBD1 (5 bases). CDR3 length: 14 amino acids. The germline gives CDR1 SGHNT, CDR2 YYREEE (reference sequence). Trimming stripped 0 bases from V and 0 bases from J, with 7 bases between. The variable domain in full, with the rest retrieved from reference TRBV5-4 and TRBJ2-7, is ETGVTQSPTHLIKTRGQQVTLRCSSQSGHNTVSWYQQALGQGPQFIFQYYREEENGRGNFPPRFSGLQFPNYSSELNVNALELDDSALYLCASSLGGNSYEQYFGPGTRLTVT.

The chain couples TRBV30 to TRBJ1-2; D call uncertain. Trimming took 0 bases from V and 5 from J, leaving 10 bases between them. Germline V gene data show CDR1 as GTSNPN and CDR2 as SVGIG (reference sequence). The CDR3 extends over 13 amino acids. The DNA of the CDR3 is TGTGCCTGGAGTGTAGCAGGCCCTTATGGCTACACCTTC. It yields the protein CAWSVAGPYGYTF.

V usage is TRBV30 and J usage is TRBJ2-5, with D perhaps given as TRBD1 or TRBD2 (6 bases each). There are 16 residues in the CDR3. V dropped 0 bases and J dropped 3 bases, with 17 bases sitting between them. Germline CDR1 is GTSNPN and CDR2 is SVGIG (reference sequence). In DNA form, the CDR3 reads TGTGCCTGGAGTGTAATGGGGGGCTGGGGGGAAGAGACCCAGTACTTC. Translation: CAWSVMGGWGEETQYF.

This clone turned up a few times. This rearrangement joins TRBV7-9 to TRBJ1-5; possibly TRBD1 for D (5 bases). CDR3 length: 13 residues. Germline V gene lookup returns CDR1 SEHNR and CDR2 FQNEAQ (reference sequence). The V gene lost 8 bases and the J gene lost 5 bases, with 13 bases spanning the gap. CDR3 nucleotide sequence: TGTGCCAGCGCGCTGGACAAATATCAGCCCCAGCATTTT. Amino acids: CASALDKYQPQHF.

J is TRBJ2-1 and V is TRBV11-3, with no clear D. Germline CDR1 is SGHNT and CDR2 is YENEEA. V lost 4 bases and J 5 bases, leaving 6 bases between the germline ends. The CDR3 spans 12 residues. DNA of the CDR3: TGTGCCAGCAGCTCCATGGACAATGAGCAGTTCTTC. This translates into CASSSMDNEQFF.

The gene calls are TRBV27 and TRBJ1-1; weak D call: TRBD1 (5 bases). Germline V gene sequence: CDR1 MNHEY, CDR2 SMNVEV (reference sequence). The CDR3 consists of 15 residues. Trimming cost V 7 bases and J 1 base, with 16 bases left between them. CDR3 DNA: TGTGCCAGCACCCCGGGGGGAAAGAAGAACACTGAAGCTTTCTTT. Its protein product is CASTPGGKKNTEAFF.

The gene calls are TRBV27 and TRBJ1-4, with 8 bases matching TRBD1. The CDR3 runs 17 residues. J lost 5 bases, V lost 5 bases, and 13 bases had no gene match. CDR1 and CDR2 (germline): MNHEY, SMNVEV (reference sequence). For the CDR3, the DNA is TGTGCCAGCAGTCGATCCACTACAGGGGGTCTAAATGAAAAACTGTTTTTT. Translating gives CASSRSTTGGLNEKLFF.

This chain links TRBV6-6 with TRBJ1-1; 8 nucleotides align to TRBD1. Trimming cost V 7 bases and J 5 bases; bases outside gene matches: 12. Germline CDR1 is MNHNY and CDR2 is SVGAGI (reference sequence). The CDR3 spans 15 residues. CDR3 sequence reads: CASKSGAGGQTEAFF. CDR3 nucleotides: TGTGCCAGCAAGTCAGGCGCAGGGGGCCAGACTGAAGCTTTCTTT.